This T cell receptor beta chain is from a study of cytomegalovirus exposure and HLA in healthy donors. General study findings and limits: 16,951 TCR beta sequences were associated with HLA alleles at 0.05 false discovery rate in a later analysis. It was assumed in the presence/absence analyses that sequencing depth was roughly uniform across donors.

This clone has just a few counts. Its antigen is still unknown. Germline V lookup: CDR1 SGHRS, CDR2 YFSETQ. The CDR3 covers 14 residues. V lost 4 bases to trimming and J lost 4 bases, with 14 bases between them. Use of 60 Vbeta and 13 Jbeta primers characterized the PCR. Using immunoSEQ multiplex PCR, the repertoire was profiled, and TCRdb retains in-frame clones only, with some absent. Of about 77,000 clones in the sample, 75% to 80% were seen once. Source material: PBMCs. The chain employs TRBV5-1 and TRBJ2-5, with D tentatively TRBD1 (5 bases). The sequence was collected from a man aged 40-55 years in good health and CMV-seronegative. This CDR3 reads CASSLQGYGETQYF. Written as DNA, the CDR3 is TGCGCCAGCAGCCTGCAGGGATACGGAGAGACCCAGTACTTC.